Below, 30 T cell receptor beta chains from the same sample are listed, as sequenced in a study of blood T cell repertoires in COVID-19. Method: immunoSEQ multiplex PCR; TCRdb's copy keeps in-frame clones and lacks some. The sample yields around 180,000 clones, 65% to 85% seen once. Sequenced: peripheral blood. Receptor source: a woman in her twenties or thirties with acute or convalescent COVID-19.

CDR3 sequence: CASGEGVSRQDNYGYTF. The CDR3 DNA is TGTGCCAGTGGGGAGGGGGTCTCCCGTCAAGATAACTATGGCTACACCTTC. J is TRBJ1-2 and V is TRBV19, with D tentatively TRBD1 (6 bases). Trimming took 8 bases from V and 1 from J, leaving 23 bases between them. Germline V gene lookup returns CDR1 LNHDA and CDR2 SQIVND (reference sequence). The CDR3 contains 17 residues.

V is TRBV3-1 (or the pseudogene TRBV3-2) and J is TRBJ2-7; 8 bases map to TRBD1. The CDR3 has 15 residues. CDR1 LGHDT and CDR2 YNNKEL come from the germline V gene (reference sequence). V was clipped by 1 base and J by 7 bases; unmatched bases: 9. CDR3 DNA: TGTGCCAGCAGCCAAGCGACAGGGGCGGGCTATGAGCAGTACTTC. The encoded protein is CASSQATGAGYEQYF.

V is TRBV19 and J is TRBJ1-2; the match to TRBD1 covers 8 bases. Germline CDR1 reads LNHDA; CDR2 reads SQIVND (reference sequence). V was clipped by 3 bases and J by 2 bases; unmatched bases: 5. This CDR3 has 15 amino acids. The CDR3 reads CASSMAGGENYGYTF. The CDR3 DNA follows: TGTGCCAGTAGTATGGCAGGGGGCGAAAACTATGGCTACACCTTC.

V usage is TRBV5-1 and J usage is TRBJ2-5, with 7 bases that match TRBD2. Germline loops: CDR1 SGHRS, CDR2 YFSETQ. V was clipped by 5 bases and J by 0 bases; unmatched bases: 10. The length of the CDR3 is 16 residues. This CDR3 reads CASRLTSPTYQETQYF. CDR3 sequence (DNA): TGCGCCAGCAGGCTGACTAGCCCGACGTACCAAGAGACCCAGTACTTC.

The chain links TRBV7-6 to TRBJ2-7; D possibly corresponds to TRBD1 (5 bases). Trimming left V 1 base short and J 2 bases short, with 9 bases between. CDR1 is SGHVS and CDR2 is FNYEAQ in the germline V gene. The CDR3 has 14 amino acids. CDR3 loop: CASSLVPGTYEQYF. CDR3 coding DNA: TGTGCCAGCAGCTTAGTCCCAGGGACCTACGAGCAGTACTTC.

The V and J genes are TRBV11-2 and TRBJ1-1; D might be TRBD1 (5 bases). CDR1 and CDR2 (germline): SGHAT, FQNNGV. The length of the CDR3 is 16 residues. V dropped 1 base and J dropped 4 bases, with 16 bases sitting between them. This CDR3 is CASSLVGAAGGTEAFF. CDR3 coding DNA: TGTGCCAGCAGCTTAGTCGGGGCGGCGGGGGGCACTGAAGCTTTCTTT.

The J gene is TRBJ1-4, the V gene TRBV6-2 or TRBV6-3, with D maybe TRBD1 (5 bases). Germline assignment: CDR1 MNHEY and CDR2 SVGEGT. CDR3 length equals 14 residues. Trimming cost V 2 bases and J 8 bases, with 12 bases left between them. Here the CDR3 DNA reads TGTGCCAGCAGTTACGGACAAGGCGAGGAAAAACTGTTTTTT. Encoded protein: CASSYGQGEEKLFF.

This chain links TRBV11-2 with TRBJ2-2; perhaps TRBD1 as D (6 bases). This CDR3 has 16 amino acids. Germline-derived CDR1 and CDR2 are SGHAT and FQNNGV. V lost 6 bases to trimming and J lost 4 bases, with 18 bases between them. The CDR3 DNA is TGTGCCAGCAGACCGGTTCGGACAGCTTTCACCGGGGAGCTGTTTTTT. It is translated as CASRPVRTAFTGELFF.

The chain recombines TRBV29-1 with TRBJ2-4; TRBD2 matches at 8 bases. V was clipped by 5 bases and J by 7 bases; unmatched bases: 7. The CDR3 loop spans 13 amino acids. CDR1 and CDR2 (germline): SQVTM, ANQGSEA. This chain's CDR3 is CSVPNTGGNIQYF. CDR3 bases: TGCAGCGTTCCGAATACGGGGGGGAACATTCAGTACTTC.

The V and J genes are TRBV14 and TRBJ2-3, with D perhaps matching TRBD1 (5 bases). The CDR3 consists of 15 residues. CDR1 is SGHDN, CDR2 FVKESK, per germline. Trimming left V 4 bases short and J 1 base short, with 12 bases between. The CDR3 DNA follows: TGTGCCAGCAGCCCGGACATAATCGGCACAGATACGCAGTATTTT. Its translation is CASSPDIIGTDTQYF.

This chain connects TRBV28 to TRBJ1-2; D unclear. Germline lookup yields CDR1 MDHEN and CDR2 SYDVKM. The CDR3 has 14 amino acids. V was trimmed by 3 bases and J by 4 bases, leaving 12 bases between them. As DNA, the CDR3 is TGTGCCAGCAGTTTGTCCGGGATTATCTATGGCTACACCTTC. Its protein is CASSLSGIIYGYTF.

The chain carries TRBV19 and TRBJ2-5; the match to TRBD2 covers 7 bases. Losses at the gene ends were 10 bases for V and 5 bases for J; bases not matched to a gene: 16. In germline, CDR1 is LNHDA, CDR2 SQIVND (reference sequence). This CDR3 has 15 residues. Here the CDR3 reads CAIPFISLAVETQYF. The DNA for the CDR3 is TGTGCCATTCCATTTATTAGCCTAGCGGTGGAGACCCAGTACTTC.

This clone appeared once. The chain couples TRBV30 to TRBJ1-6; maybe TRBD1 (6 bases). The CDR3 spans 14 residues. V lost 0 bases and J lost 9, with 12 bases in between. The V gene's germline CDR1 is GTSNPN and CDR2 SVGIG (reference sequence). The CDR3 spells CAWSVKGDISPLHF. CDR3 DNA sequence: TGTGCCTGGAGTGTAAAGGGGGATATTTCACCCCTCCACTTT.

The chain carries TRBV19 and TRBJ2-5; weak D call: TRBD1 (6 bases). With 4 bases removed from V and 5 bases from J, the gap between germline ends came to 17 bases. The CDR3 spans 15 residues. Germline values: CDR1 LNHDA, CDR2 SQIVND (reference sequence). The CDR3 is CASSTRRTAEETQYF. The DNA for the CDR3 is TGTGCCAGTAGTACCCGGCGGACAGCGGAGGAGACCCAGTACTTC.

The chain couples TRBV4-1 to TRBJ2-1; 11 positions agree with TRBD2. Germline-derived CDR1 and CDR2 are MGHRA and YSYEKL. The CDR3 runs 17 residues. Trimming at V came to 1 base and at J to 5 bases, leaving 7 bases not matched to a gene. The CDR3 loop reads CASSQVQSSGGHNEQFF. The CDR3 DNA is TGCGCCAGCAGCCAAGTTCAATCTAGCGGGGGGCACAATGAGCAGTTCTTC.

The chain combines TRBV7-2 with TRBJ2-2, with 16 bases identical to TRBD2. Germline V gene lookup returns CDR1 SGHTA and CDR2 FQGNSA. This CDR3 is built from 16 residues. V lost 4 bases and J lost 6; bases outside the gene matches: 2. For the CDR3, the DNA is TGTGCCAGCAGCTCGGGACTAGCGGGAGGGGCCGGGGAGCTGTTTTTT. It specifies CASSSGLAGGAGELFF.

The chain combines TRBV6-1 with TRBJ1-3; TRBD1 matches at 8 bases. This CDR3 has 14 amino acids. Germline CDR1 and CDR2: MNHNS and SASEGT. Trimming cost V 6 bases and J 4 bases; bases outside gene matches: 5. The CDR3 loop reads CASRTGTGGNTIYF. The CDR3 DNA sequence: TGTGCCAGCAGAACCGGGACAGGAGGAAACACCATATATTTT.

The rearrangement joins TRBV10-3 to TRBJ1-2; D gene ambiguous. This CDR3 spans 15 amino acids. In germline, CDR1 is ENHRY, CDR2 SYGVKD. The V and J ends lost 3 bases and 0 bases respectively, with 11 bases between them. The CDR3 loop is CAISDGRTANYGYTF. The CDR3, as DNA: TGTGCCATCAGTGACGGCAGGACTGCTAACTATGGCTACACCTTC.

This chain connects TRBV28 to TRBJ1-6; D is possibly TRBD1 (5 bases). V lost 5 bases, J lost 9 bases, and 17 bases lay in between. The germline CDR1 and CDR2 sequences are MDHEN and SYDVKM. The CDR3 is 15 residues long. Here the CDR3 reads CASSPLRGLSSPLHF. CDR3 sequence (DNA): TGTGCCAGCAGTCCGCTTAGGGGTTTAAGTTCACCCCTCCACTTT.

The chain joins TRBV5-4 to TRBJ2-2, with D possibly TRBD2 on 5 matching bases. This CDR3 is built from 14 residues. CDR1 is SGHNT, CDR2 YYREEE, per germline (reference sequence). V dropped 6 bases and J dropped 2 bases, with 11 bases sitting between them. The CDR3 DNA reads TGTGCCAGCAAGAGCGGCTTAAACACCGGGGAGCTGTTTTTT. Translation: CASKSGLNTGELFF.

The chain has TRBV9 and TRBJ2-3; 10 bases line up with TRBD1. This CDR3 spans 17 amino acids. The trim removed 4 bases at V and 1 base at J, leaving 9 bases unmatched. Germline lookup yields CDR1 SGDLS and CDR2 YYNGEE. CDR3 sequence: CASSKRQGAWGTDTQYF. The CDR3 DNA follows: TGTGCCAGCAGCAAACGACAGGGGGCATGGGGCACAGATACGCAGTATTTT.

This sequence joins TRBV5-1 and TRBJ2-7, with TRBD2 matching over 9 bases. V gave up 1 base and J gave up 4 bases; unmatched junction bases: 6. The CDR3 covers 15 residues. The germline V gene encodes CDR1 SGHRS and CDR2 YFSETQ. In nucleotides, the CDR3 is TGCGCCAGCAGCTTGATTTCTAGCGGGGCATACGAGCAGTACTTC. Translated: CASSLISSGAYEQYF. Full variable domain (outside the CDR3, taken from reference TRBV5-1 and TRBJ2-7): KAGVTQTPRYLIKTRGQQVTLSCSPISGHRSVSWYQQTPGQGLQFLFEYFSETQRNKGNFPGRFSGRQFSNSRSEMNVSTLELGDSALYLCASSLISSGAYEQYFGPGTRLTVT.

The J gene is TRBJ1-1, the V gene TRBV19; TRBD1 matches 8 bases. The CDR3 has 14 amino acids. After removal of 5 bases from V and 7 bases from J, the junction contained 9 bases not matched to a gene. Germline assignment: CDR1 LNHDA and CDR2 SQIVND (reference sequence). CDR3 nucleotide sequence: TGTGCCAGTAGTGACAGGGGCCCCGGGAGTGAAGCTTTCTTT. Amino acid sequence: CASSDRGPGSEAFF.

This chain connects TRBV19 to TRBJ1-4, with a possible D match to TRBD1 (6 bases). CDR1 and CDR2 (germline): LNHDA, SQIVND (reference sequence). V was clipped by 5 bases and J by 8 bases, with 15 bases between them. The CDR3 sequence is 14 residues long. CDR3 sequence reads: CASSPGAVWEKLFF. The CDR3 DNA is TGTGCCAGTAGTCCAGGGGCAGTTTGGGAAAAACTGTTTTTT.

The rearrangement uses TRBV19 and TRBJ1-3; 9 nucleotides align to TRBD1. Germline V gene lookup returns CDR1 LNHDA and CDR2 SQIVND (reference sequence). V trimming: 7 bases; J trimming: 4 bases; junction bases outside the gene matches: 5. The CDR3 is 14 amino acids. CDR3 DNA: TGTGCCAGTACAACAGGGGGCTTCGGAAACACCATATATTTT. Translating it yields CASTTGGFGNTIYF.

The CDR3 DNA is TGTGCCAGCAGCCTATCTAGCGCATCCCAAGAGACCCAGTACTTC. This encodes CASSLSSASQETQYF. V gene TRBV4-2 combines with J gene TRBJ2-5; D might be TRBD2 (6 bases). Germline V gene sequence: CDR1 LGHNA, CDR2 YNFKEQ. V shed 4 bases and J shed 1 base, with 13 bases lying between them. CDR3 length: 15 amino acids.

The chain has TRBV4-2 and TRBJ1-6, with D tentatively TRBD1 (6 bases). Looked up from germline, CDR1 is LGHNA and CDR2 is YNFKEQ. V was pared by 3 bases and J by 8 bases, with 11 bases between. The CDR3 extends over 14 amino acids. CDR3 nucleotides: TGTGCCAGCAGCCAGGACAGTCTGGATTCACCCCTCCACTTT. This encodes CASSQDSLDSPLHF.

As DNA, the CDR3 is TGTGCCTGGGCAGGGACTTATAGCAATCAGCCCCAGCATTTT. Amino acids: CAWAGTYSNQPQHF. The chain carries TRBV30 and TRBJ1-5; the D gene is possibly TRBD1 (5 bases). The CDR3 runs 14 residues. Per germline, CDR1 GTSNPN and CDR2 SVGIG (reference sequence). Trimming shortened V by 5 bases and J by 0 bases, and 11 bases separated the two germline ends.

V gene TRBV28 combines with J gene TRBJ2-5; a weak D match, TRBD2 (6 bases). The CDR3 has 14 amino acids. V lost 7 bases and J lost 2, with 14 bases in between. From germline, CDR1 is MDHEN and CDR2 SYDVKM. DNA of the CDR3: TGTGCCAGCAACGTGCCGGGGGTTCAAGAGACCCAGTACTTC. It specifies CASNVPGVQETQYF.

This chain uses TRBV28 with TRBJ2-3, with TRBD2 matching over 12 bases. The CDR3 has 17 residues. Trimming took 3 bases from V and 11 from J; bases not matched to a gene: 15. Germline lookup yields CDR1 MDHEN and CDR2 SYDVKM. The CDR3 region has the DNA TGTGCCAGCAGTTTGTTTACTTCCGGGACTAGCGGGTCAAGGCAGTATTTT. Translating it yields CASSLFTSGTSGSRQYF.